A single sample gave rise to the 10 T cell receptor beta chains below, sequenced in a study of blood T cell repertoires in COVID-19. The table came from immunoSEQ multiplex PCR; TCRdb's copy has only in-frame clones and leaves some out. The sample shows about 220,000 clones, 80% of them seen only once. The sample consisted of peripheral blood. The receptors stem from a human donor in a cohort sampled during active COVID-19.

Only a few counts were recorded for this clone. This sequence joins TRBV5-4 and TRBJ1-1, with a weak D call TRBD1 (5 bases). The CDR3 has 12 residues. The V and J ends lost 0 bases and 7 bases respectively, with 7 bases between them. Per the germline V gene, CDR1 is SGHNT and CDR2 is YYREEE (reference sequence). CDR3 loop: CASSLGQFEAFF. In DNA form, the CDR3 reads TGTGCCAGCAGCTTGGGACAGTTTGAAGCTTTCTTT.

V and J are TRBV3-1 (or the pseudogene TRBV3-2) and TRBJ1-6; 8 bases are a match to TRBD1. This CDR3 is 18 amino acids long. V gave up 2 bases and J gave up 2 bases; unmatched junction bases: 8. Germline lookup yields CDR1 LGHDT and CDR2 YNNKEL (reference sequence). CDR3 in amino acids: CASSQPGGEGTYNSPLHF. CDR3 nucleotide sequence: TGTGCCAGCAGCCAACCAGGGGGCGAGGGCACCTATAATTCACCCCTCCACTTT.

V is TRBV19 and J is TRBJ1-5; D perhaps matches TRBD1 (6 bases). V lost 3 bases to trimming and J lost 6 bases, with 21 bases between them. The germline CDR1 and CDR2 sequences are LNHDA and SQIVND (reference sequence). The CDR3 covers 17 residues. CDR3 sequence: CASSIRGLLIGGQPQHF. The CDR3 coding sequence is TGTGCCAGTAGTATCCGTGGACTCTTAATAGGGGGTCAGCCCCAGCATTTT.

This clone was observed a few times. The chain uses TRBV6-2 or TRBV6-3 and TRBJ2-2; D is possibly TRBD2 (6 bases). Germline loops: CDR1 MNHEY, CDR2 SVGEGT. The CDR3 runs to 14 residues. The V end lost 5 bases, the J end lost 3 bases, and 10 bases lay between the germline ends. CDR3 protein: CASSGGEDTGELFF. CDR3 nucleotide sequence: TGTGCCAGCAGTGGAGGGGAGGACACCGGGGAGCTGTTTTTT.

The CDR3 spells CASSSGLAGDLGTGELFF. For the CDR3, the DNA is TGCGCCAGCAGCTCGGGACTAGCGGGAGATTTAGGCACCGGGGAGCTGTTTTTT. The chain carries TRBV5-1 and TRBJ2-2; 14 bases map to TRBD2. Trimming removed 3 bases from V and 4 bases from J; junction bases left unmatched: 8. Germline loops: CDR1 SGHRS, CDR2 YFSETQ. This CDR3 has 18 residues.

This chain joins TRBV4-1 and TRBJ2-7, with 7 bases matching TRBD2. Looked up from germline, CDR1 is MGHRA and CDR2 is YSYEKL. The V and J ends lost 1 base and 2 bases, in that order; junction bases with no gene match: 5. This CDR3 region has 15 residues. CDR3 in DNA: TGCGCCAGCAGCCAAGTTGGGGGAGGGACCTACGAGCAGTACTTC. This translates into CASSQVGGGTYEQYF.

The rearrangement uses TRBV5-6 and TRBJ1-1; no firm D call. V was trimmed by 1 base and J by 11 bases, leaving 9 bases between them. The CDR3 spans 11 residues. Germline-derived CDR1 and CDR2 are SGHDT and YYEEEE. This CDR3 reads CASSLHLEAFF. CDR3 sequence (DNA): TGTGCCAGCAGCTTGCATCTTGAGGCTTTCTTT. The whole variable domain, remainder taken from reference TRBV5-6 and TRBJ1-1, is DAGVTQSPTHLIKTRGQQVTLRCSPKSGHDTVSWYQQALGQGPQFIFQYYEEEERQRGNFPDRFSGHQFPNYSSELNVNALLLGDSALYLCASSLHLEAFFGQGTRLTVV.

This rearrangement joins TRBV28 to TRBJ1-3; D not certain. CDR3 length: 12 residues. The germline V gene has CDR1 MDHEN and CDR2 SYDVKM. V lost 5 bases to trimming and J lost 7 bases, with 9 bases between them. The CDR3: CASSLLGNTIYF. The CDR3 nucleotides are TGTGCCAGCAGTCTCCTCGGGAACACCATATATTTT.

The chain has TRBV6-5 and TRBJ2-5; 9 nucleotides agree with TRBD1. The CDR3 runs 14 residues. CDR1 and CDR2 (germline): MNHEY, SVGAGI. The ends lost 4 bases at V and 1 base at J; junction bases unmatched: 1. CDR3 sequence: CASSWDRAQETQYF. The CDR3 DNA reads TGTGCCAGCAGTTGGGACAGGGCCCAAGAGACCCAGTACTTC.

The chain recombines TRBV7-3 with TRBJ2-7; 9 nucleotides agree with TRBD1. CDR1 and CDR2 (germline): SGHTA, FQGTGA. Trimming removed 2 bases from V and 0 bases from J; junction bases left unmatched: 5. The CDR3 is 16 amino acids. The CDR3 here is CASSLQPDRGSYEQYF. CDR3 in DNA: TGTGCCAGCAGCTTACAACCGGACAGGGGCTCCTACGAGCAGTACTTC.